This TCR beta chain was sequenced during a study of early T cells in non-severe SARS-CoV-2 infection (dated by TCRdb to the early 2020s). With regard to the full study: Because TCR sequencing relied on bulk RNA taken from unsorted whole blood, pairing of alpha and beta chains was not possible. Summary of the overall study and its limitations: VDJdb matching was skewed toward anti-spike CD8 responses and likely underestimated virus-specific expansions by missing private and CD4 specificities.

With respect to this clonotype: Its antigen remains unidentified. No qualities accompany the bases; no much larger clone lies one base away.

This was a case-control study nested in a cohort of healthcare workers in London, UK, who had nasopharyngeal swab PCR tests and blood samples taken every week. Healthcare workers were recruited during the week of the UK lockdown, between 23 and 31 March 2020, and followed weekly for up to 16 weeks. Library method: 5' RACE. The listed sequencing device is NextSeq 500. To correct for sequencing error and PCR bias, the TCR library protocol tagged individual cDNA molecules with unique molecular identifiers. TCR alpha and beta chains were both sequenced, and the abundances of alpha and beta sequences in each sample were closely correlated with each other. In the paper's pipeline: Decombinator V4 was used to annotate TCR sequences for V gene, J gene and CDR3. Expanded TCRs were defined as changing significantly between any two time points under a Poisson model with p below 0.0001. TCR abundances were normalised to the total number of TCRs sequenced per sample and were expressed as counts per million. MAIT TCRs were defined by TRAV1-2 paired with TRAJ12, TRAJ20 or TRAJ33, and iNKT TCRs by TRAV10 paired with TRAJ18. VDJdb, accessed 1 November 2021, was searched for CMV, EBV and SARS-CoV-2 annotated TCRs, excluding TCRs annotated for multiple antigens. TCRdb's own reprocessing of the public reads used fastp at Q25 and MiXCR and kept productive beta chains. Each record represents a unique CDR3 protein, reported with the most common genes and DNA among its rows. TCRdb's processing, not the authors' own work, is the source of the V and J calls. Recorded for this sample are about 59,000 distinct CDR3 sequences; about 12% of them occurred a single time. The ten largest account for 9.3% of the sample.

From cysteine to phenylalanine, the CDR3 is 14 amino acids long. Only the CDR3 portion is preserved as DNA: 42 bases, with reading frame beginning at the first base. According to the germline V gene (reference sequence), CDR1 reads SEHNR and CDR2 reads FQNEAQ. V is shortened by 5 bases, J by 2 bases, and the region joining them spans 13 bases. This TCR was recovered from an adult who was a healthcare worker with PCR-confirmed SARS-CoV-2 infection or an uninfected control (not recorded which). The chain joins TRBV7-9 to TRBJ2-7; the D segment could be TRBD2, given 5 matching bases. The sequences come from whole blood, collected at baseline. The nucleotide sequence is TGTGCCAGCAGCCCGCGGACGGGAACCTACGAGCAGTACTTC. This sequence encodes CASSPRTGTYEQYF. Here the CDR3 is joined to the reference TRBV7-9 and TRBJ2-7 genes, and the full variable domain is: DTGVSQNPRHKITKRGQNVTFRCDPISEHNRLYWYRQTLGQGPEFLTYFQNEAQLEKSRLLSDRFSAERPKGSFSTLEIQRTEQGDSAMYLCASSPRTGTYEQYFGPGTRLTVT.